The 6 T cell receptor beta chains below come from one sample, sequenced in a study of CD8 T cells in Susac syndrome. An input of about 0.45 to 1 ug of RNA was subjected to reverse transcription using random hexamers. In TCRdb, the immunoSEQ multiplex PCR reads were re-called with MiXCR into one record per CDR3 protein. The sample includes approximately 180,000 distinct CDR3 sequences, 91% of them seen just once. The material sequenced was CD4+ T cells from PBMCs. Every receptor here comes from a human donor with Susac syndrome.

V usage is TRBV3-1 and J usage is TRBJ2-1; 7 bases match TRBD2. The CDR3 consists of 13 residues. Germline V gives CDR1 LGHDT, CDR2 YNNKEL (reference sequence). The V gene end was trimmed by 8 bases and the J gene end by 9 bases; junction bases not matched to a gene: 10. For the CDR3, the DNA is TGTGCCAGCGGGAGCGGGATAGGCAGTGAGCAGTTCTTC. Amino acids: CASGSGIGSEQFF.

The V gene is TRBV10-1, the J gene TRBJ2-3; the match to TRBD2 covers 11 bases. With 8 bases clipped from V and 6 bases from J, the junction kept 13 bases outside the gene matches. Germline V CDR1 and CDR2: WNHNN, SYGVQD (reference sequence). The CDR3 loop spans 16 amino acids. CDR3 bases: TGCGCCAGCCCCGACTTGCGTAGCGGGAGGGTGGATACGCAGTATTTT. Translation: CASPDLRSGRVDTQYF.

The chain is built from TRBV6-1 and TRBJ2-5; maybe TRBD1 (5 bases). The V gene's germline CDR1 is MNHNS and CDR2 SASEGT. Trimming shortened V by 2 bases and J by 5 bases, and 12 bases separated the two germline ends. The CDR3 extends over 14 amino acids. The CDR3 loop reads CASSEWSGIETQYF. The CDR3 DNA is TGTGCCAGCAGTGAATGGTCAGGGATCGAGACCCAGTACTTC.

This chain connects TRBV20-1 to TRBJ1-2; 10 nucleotides agree with TRBD1. The CDR3 runs to 14 residues. CDR1 and CDR2 from the germline V gene are DFQATT and SNEGSKA (reference sequence). After removal of 5 bases from V and 4 bases from J, the junction contained 7 bases not matched to a gene. The CDR3 here is CSARPGTGVYGYTF. The CDR3 DNA is TGCAGTGCTCGTCCCGGGACAGGGGTCTATGGCTACACCTTC.

This clonotype was detected once. The V and J genes are TRBV7-6 and TRBJ1-3; D is ambiguous. Germline-derived CDR1 and CDR2 are SGHVS and FNYEAQ. This CDR3 region has 13 residues. V was trimmed by 1 base and J by 4 bases, leaving 5 bases between them. CDR3 sequence: CASSLGEGNTIYF. For the CDR3, the DNA is TGTGCCAGCAGCTTAGGGGAGGGAAACACCATATATTTT.

This chain joins TRBV5-1 and TRBJ2-7; D unclear. The CDR3 spans 14 residues. Germline V gene sequence: CDR1 SGHRS, CDR2 YFSETQ. Between the trimmed V and J ends, which lost 4 bases and 0 bases, there was a span of 11 bases. CDR3 amino acids: CASSDRPTSYEQYF. As DNA, the CDR3 is TGCGCCAGCAGCGATAGACCAACCTCCTACGAGCAGTACTTC.